Following are 5 T cell receptor beta chains from one sample sequenced in a study of CD8 T cells in ankylosing spondylitis. These receptors have no identified antigens. Points from the study as a whole: What seemed typical of ankylosing spondylitis blood was a TCR beta motif built from eight highly homologous variants.

Using its own MiXCR run on the 5' RACE reads, TCRdb lists one record per CDR3 protein. Among 700,000 to 850,000 distinct CDR3 sequences listed, about 11% were seen once. Sequencing input: blood, either unsorted or a sorted T cell fraction (not recorded which). The origin of the receptors is a male donor with ankylosing spondylitis.

The chain has TRBV10-3 and TRBJ2-5, with D possibly being TRBD1 or TRBD2 (5 bases each). Between the trimmed V and J ends, which lost 11 bases and 5 bases, there was a span of 24 bases. This CDR3 region has 15 residues. The V gene's germline CDR1 is ENHRY and CDR2 SYGVKD. CDR3 protein: CASKGTRGDGETQYF. DNA for the CDR3: TGTGCCTCAAAGGGAACCCGTGGGGACGGGGAGACCCAGTACTTC.

Many counts were recorded for this clonotype. One junction end does not reproduce the germline sequence, and a read error may be involved. The V call is TRBV7-7, the J call TRBJ2-1, with no clear D. Germline CDR1 reads SSHAT; CDR2 reads FNYEAQ (reference sequence). CDR3 length: 13 amino acids. The CDR3 spells CASSPSLNNEQFF. The CDR3 DNA reads as TGTGCTAGCAGCCCGAGCCTTAACAATGAGCAGTTCTTC. Full variable domain (missing parts from reference TRBV7-7 and TRBJ2-1): GAGVSQSPRYKVTKRGQDVTLRCDPISSHATLYWYQQALGQGPEFLTYFNYEAQPDKSGLPSDRFSAERPEGSISTLTIQRTEQRDSAMYRCASSPSLNNEQFFGPGTRLTVL.

The gene calls are TRBV6-2 or TRBV6-3 and TRBJ1-2; no firm D call. The CDR3 has 13 residues. Germline V gene lookup returns CDR1 MNHEY and CDR2 SVGEGT. V dropped 0 bases and J dropped 12 bases, with 14 bases sitting between them. CDR3 DNA sequence: TGTGCCAGCAGTTACTCTGGCCGGCTCGTGGACACCTTC. Protein sequence: CASSYSGRLVDTF.

This clonotype turned up a few times. The rearrangement uses TRBV20-1 and TRBJ2-2; D may be TRBD1 or TRBD2 (6 bases each). Germline loops: CDR1 DFQATT, CDR2 SNEGSKA (reference sequence). The V end lost 0 bases, the J end lost 0 bases, and 8 bases lay between the germline ends. This CDR3 is 15 amino acids long. This CDR3 reads CSARDGGSNTGELFF. For the CDR3, the DNA is TGCAGTGCTAGAGACGGGGGCTCGAACACCGGGGAGCTGTTTTTT.

The chain couples TRBV3-1 to TRBJ2-7; the D gene is possibly TRBD1 (5 bases). The germline gives CDR1 LGHDT, CDR2 YNNKEL (reference sequence). V lost 4 bases and J lost 0, with 19 bases in between. The CDR3 consists of 17 residues. The CDR3 nucleotides read TGTGCCAGCAGCCCGTACCACGCACAGGAGAGCTCCTACGAGCAGTACTTC. Protein product: CASSPYHAQESSYEQYF.